The rows below give T cell receptor beta chains drawn from one sample of a study of blood T cell repertoires in COVID-19. Only in-frame clones appear in the TCRdb table, and some are missing; sequencing was by immunoSEQ multiplex PCR. The table includes some 120,000 clones, more than 75% detected once. What was sequenced was peripheral blood. These receptors came from a man aged 50-59 years with active COVID-19. Both conserved end residues are trimmed from each CDR3.

TRBV19	TRBJ1-5	ASSPVNQPQH
TRBV14	TRBJ2-2	ASSQGTAGELF
TRBV4-1	TRBJ2-1	ASSQEGQGAPNEQF
TRBV5-4	TRBJ2-3	ASRMEPTDTQY
TRBV24-1	TRBJ2-3	ATSATGGTDTQY
TRBV5-4	TRBJ2-1	ASTPGSAHNEQF
TRBV6-1	TRBJ2-2	ASSDGQAGTGELF
TRBV19	TRBJ2-6	ASSNSHSGANVLT
TRBV5-6	TRBJ1-2	ASSLGQGNGYT
TRBV7-8	TRBJ2-7	ASSLLASYEQY
TRBV24-1	TRBJ2-6	ATSVGDGANVLT
TRBV10-1	TRBJ2-2	ASIRVYGPRISTGELF
TRBV27	TRBJ2-5	ASSFRLAGPGEETQY
TRBV7-8	TRBJ2-5	ASSLGPARETQY
TRBV21-1	TRBJ1-1	ASSPGQMNTEAF
TRBV5-4	TRBJ2-2	ASSTPGPNTGELF
TRBV7-2	TRBJ2-3	ASSLISDTQY
TRBV25-1	TRBJ1-6	ASSESPGAPLH
TRBV9	TRBJ2-1	ASSGQGWNSEQF
TRBV11-2	TRBJ2-7	ASSPGQTYEQY
TRBV19	TRBJ2-1	ASSLRAGGLNEQF
TRBV19	TRBJ1-2	ASSIGGQGGDYGYT
TRBV6-2/TRBV6-3	TRBJ1-6	ASSFPGNSPLH
TRBV9	TRBJ2-1	ASTPTGQGLDEQF